A single sample gave rise to the 11 T cell receptor beta chains below, sequenced in a study of T cell changes during pregnancy in multiple sclerosis. Using immunoSEQ multiplex PCR, the repertoire was profiled, and TCRdb retains in-frame clones only, with some absent. The sample has about 53,000 clones, around 90% seen once; the top ten hold less than 0.5%. Sequences were derived from CD4+ T cells from peripheral blood mononuclear cells, sampled in the third trimester of pregnancy. The origin of the receptors is a female donor with multiple sclerosis, enrolled in a pregnancy study.

The chain combines TRBV5-1 with TRBJ2-7; possibly TRBD1 for D (6 bases). The germline V and J ends were trimmed by 0 bases and 2 bases, with 12 bases remaining between them. Germline V CDR1 and CDR2: SGHRS, YFSETQ. The CDR3 is made up of 15 amino acids. The CDR3 DNA sequence: TGCGCCAGCAGCTTGGTACTGGACAGCGCCTACGAGCAGTACTTC. Residues: CASSLVLDSAYEQYF.

The gene calls are TRBV5-6 and TRBJ1-6; 7 nucleotides align to TRBD1. Germline V gene sequence: CDR1 SGHDT, CDR2 YYEEEE. CDR3 length equals 13 residues. Unmatched junction bases numbered 2, after V lost 2 bases and J lost 9 bases. The chain's CDR3 is CASSFRGASPLHF. The CDR3 DNA reads TGTGCCAGCAGCTTCAGGGGGGCTTCACCCCTCCACTTT.

The V and J genes are TRBV7-2 and TRBJ2-5, with a weak D call TRBD1 (7 bases). Trimming took off 5 bases at V and 6 bases at J, with 19 bases between the two ends. The CDR3 has 15 amino acids. The germline CDR1 and CDR2 sequences are SGHTA and FQGNSA. The CDR3 loop is CASSTQGGPGQTQYF. The CDR3 nucleotides are TGTGCCAGCAGCACCCAGGGGGGACCGGGGCAGACCCAGTACTTC.

The chain has TRBV9 and TRBJ2-1; 7 bases map to TRBD2. Germline V gene sequence: CDR1 SGDLS, CDR2 YYNGEE. Germline trimming cut 7 bases from V and 0 bases from J; bases unmatched to any gene: 4. This CDR3 comprises 14 residues. As DNA, the CDR3 is TGTGCCAGCTCTCCGGGGGGCTCCTACAATGAGCAGTTCTTC. This gives the protein CASSPGGSYNEQFF.

The chain carries TRBV16 and TRBJ1-5; no definite D call. V was trimmed by 8 bases and J by 0 bases, leaving 11 bases between them. This CDR3 contains 14 residues. Germline loops: CDR1 KGHSY, CDR2 FQNENV. CDR3: CASGREYSNQPQHF. The DNA for the CDR3 is TGTGCCAGCGGAAGGGAGTATAGCAATCAGCCCCAGCATTTT.

The chain has TRBV11-2 and TRBJ2-7; tentatively, D is TRBD2 (5 bases). The CDR3 has 16 residues. Per germline, CDR1 SGHAT and CDR2 FQNNGV. V was trimmed by 0 bases and J by 1 base, leaving 13 bases between them. CDR3 coding DNA: TGTGCCAGCAGCTTAGATACTCCAACGGGGTCCTACGAGCAGTACTTC. Translated, it gives CASSLDTPTGSYEQYF.

The chain joins TRBV6-1 to TRBJ1-5, with D maybe TRBD1 (6 bases). Germline CDR1 reads MNHNS; CDR2 reads SASEGT. V lost 8 bases, J lost 0 bases, and 14 bases lay in between. The CDR3 sequence is 15 residues long. This chain's CDR3 is CASSDQGYSNQPQHF. The CDR3 region has the DNA TGTGCCAGCTCAGACCAGGGGTATAGCAATCAGCCCCAGCATTTT.

The V gene is TRBV9, the J gene TRBJ2-3; no definite D call. Germline V gene sequence: CDR1 SGDLS, CDR2 YYNGEE. V was shortened by 0 bases and J by 0 bases, with 5 bases between the two germline ends. The CDR3 sequence is 14 residues long. The chain's CDR3 is CASSVAVSTDTQYF. In DNA form, the CDR3 reads TGTGCCAGCAGCGTAGCGGTGAGCACAGATACGCAGTATTTT.

The chain recombines TRBV5-5 with TRBJ1-1, with a weak D call TRBD1 (6 bases). The CDR3 contains 14 residues. CDR1 is SGHKS and CDR2 is YYEKEE in the germline V gene (reference sequence). V lost 6 bases, J lost 1 base, and 13 bases lay in between. The CDR3 spells CASTRQVPNTEAFF. The CDR3 DNA is TGTGCCAGCACCCGACAGGTGCCGAACACTGAAGCTTTCTTT.

V and J are TRBV18 and TRBJ1-1; a possible D gene is TRBD1 (6 bases). CDR1 KGHSH and CDR2 LQKENI come from the germline V gene. The CDR3 spans 13 residues. Trimming cost V 4 bases and J 2 bases, with 8 bases left between them. The chain's CDR3 is CASSQGVNTEAFF. The CDR3 nucleotides are TGTGCCAGCTCACAGGGGGTAAACACTGAAGCTTTCTTT.

This chain links TRBV27 with TRBJ2-7; possible D gene TRBD1, 7 bases. Deletions cut 1 base from V and 6 bases from J, with 10 bases between. The CDR3 length is 13 residues. Germline lookup yields CDR1 MNHEY and CDR2 SMNVEV (reference sequence). For the CDR3, the DNA is TGTGCCAGCAGTTTATACAGGGGAGGCGAGCAGTACTTC. Translated, it gives CASSLYRGGEQYF.